This is a list of T cell receptor beta chains from one sample in a study of T cells in Graves' hyperthyroidism and ophthalmopathy. Each CDR3 protein is one row after TCRdb ran MiXCR on the multiplex PCR reads. This sample has 240,000 or so distinct CDR3 sequences; 16% occur once, and the top ten carry about 29%. Sequencing was done on a sample of blood. These receptors came from a woman between 18 and 29 years old with Graves' ophthalmopathy. Both conserved end residues are part of each CDR3. A D gene is named only where the DNA matches it firmly. Not every row has a clone size; where given, it reads once, few, many or a size class.

clone size	J gene	D gene	V gene	CDR3 protein	CDR3 DNA
many	TRBJ2-5	TRBD2	TRBV7-2	CASSLALATSGSRETQYF	TGTGCCAGCAGCTTAGCGCTCGCCACTAGCGGGAGTAGGGAGACCCAGTACTTC
few	TRBJ2-1	TRBD2	TRBV7-9	CASDGTSGSSYNEQFF	TGTGCCAGCGATGGGACTAGCGGGAGCTCCTACAATGAGCAGTTCTTC
many	TRBJ2-3	-	TRBV5-1	CASRSTGRTSTDTQYF	TGCGCCAGCAGGTCGACAGGGAGGACTAGCACAGATACGCAGTATTTT
many	TRBJ1-2	-	TRBV11-2	CASSLKDGDRNTF	TGTGCCAGCAGCTTAAAAGACGGAGATCGCAACACCTTC
many	TRBJ1-1	-	TRBV18	CASSRDGGLGKNTEAFF	TGTGCCAGCTCACGTGATGGAGGGTTGGGGAAGAACACTGAAGCTTTCTTT
many	TRBJ1-1	-	TRBV11-3	CASSLDRSNTEAFF	TGTGCCAGCAGCTTAGATCGGTCGAACACTGAAGCTTTCTTT
-	TRBJ2-2	TRBD2	TRBV7-2	CASSLPGLAGGNTGELFF	TGTGCCAGCAGCTTGCCCGGACTAGCGGGGGGCAACACCGGGGAGCTGTTTTTT
-	TRBJ2-7	TRBD2	TRBV10-3	CAISGSGRAFYEQYF	TGTGCCATCAGTGGTAGCGGGAGGGCCTTCTACGAGCAGTACTTC
many	TRBJ2-2	-	TRBV4-1	CASSQGWTANTGELFF	TGCGCCAGCAGCCAAGGTTGGACAGCGAACACCGGGGAGCTGTTTTTT
many	TRBJ2-2	-	TRBV11-3	CASSTLGVGTGELFF	TGTGCCAGCAGCACCTTGGGGGTCGGCACCGGGGAGCTGTTTTTT
many	TRBJ2-2	-	TRBV11-2	CASSLGQAATGELFF	TGTGCCAGCAGCTTAGGCCAGGCGGCCACCGGGGAGCTGTTTTTT
many	TRBJ2-3	-	TRBV2	CASSEPRPTDTQYF	TGTGCCAGCAGTGAGCCCCGTCCCACAGATACGCAGTATTTT
many	TRBJ1-2	-	TRBV14	CASSQEGTPNRHGYTF	TGTGCCAGCAGCCAAGAAGGGACACCGAATAGGCATGGCTACACCTTC
many	TRBJ1-1	-	TRBV2	CASSEQGNTEAFF	TGTGCCAGCAGTGAACAGGGGAACACTGAAGCTTTCTTT
many	TRBJ1-4	-	TRBV6-1	CASSEIYTEEKLFF	TGTGCCAGCAGTGAAATCTATACGGAAGAAAAACTGTTTTTT
many	TRBJ2-1	-	TRBV4-1	CASSQDLTPDDEQFF	TGCGCCAGCAGCCAAGACTTAACCCCCGACGATGAGCAGTTCTTC
many	TRBJ1-1	-	TRBV3-1	CASSQGVGLMNTEAFF	TGTGCCAGCAGCCAAGGTGTAGGGCTCATGAACACTGAAGCTTTCTTT
few	TRBJ1-3	-	TRBV5-1	CASSLEVQGSASGNTIYF	TGCGCCAGCAGCTTGGAGGTCCAGGGGAGTGCCTCTGGAAACACCATATATTTT
many	TRBJ1-2	-	TRBV4-3	CASSQVPTPSNHGYTF	TGCGCCAGCAGCCAAGTTCCTACGCCCTCAAACCATGGCTACACCTTC
many	TRBJ1-1	TRBD1	TRBV30	CAWKRIRQGAYDTEAFF	TGTGCCTGGAAGCGAATCCGGCAGGGGGCGTACGACACTGAAGCTTTCTTT
-	TRBJ1-5	-	TRBV6-2/TRBV6-3	CASSYQGDLSNQPQHF	TGTGCCAGCAGTTACCAGGGAGACCTTAGCAATCAGCCCCAGCATTTT
many	TRBJ2-1	-	TRBV5-1	CASSLVAPGRGPYNEQFF	TGCGCCAGCAGCTTGGTTGCCCCTGGGCGGGGGCCCTACAATGAGCAGTTCTTC
-	TRBJ1-5	-	TRBV20-1	CSARGDRNQPQHF	TGCAGTGCTAGAGGGGACCGAAATCAGCCCCAGCATTTT
-	TRBJ1-5	TRBD1	TRBV29-1	CSVAGTGGSRQPQHF	TGCAGCGTGGCCGGGACAGGGGGAAGTCGGCAGCCCCAGCATTTT
many	TRBJ1-1	-	TRBV7-8	CASSSRRGALGNTEAFF	TGTGCCAGCAGCTCCAGAAGGGGCGCACTGGGGAACACTGAAGCTTTCTTT
many	TRBJ2-7	-	TRBV7-2	CASSPPSNEQYF	TGTGCCAGCAGCCCCCCTAGCAATGAGCAGTACTTC
many	TRBJ1-2	-	TRBV18	CASSPGNSIYGYTF	TGTGCCAGCTCACCGGGAAACAGTATCTATGGCTACACCTTC
many	TRBJ2-1	-	TRBV6-1	CASSEERRPLYNEQFF	TGTGCCAGCAGTGAAGAACGCAGGCCCTTATACAATGAGCAGTTCTTC
many	TRBJ1-1	TRBD1	TRBV30	CACIPRGTEAFF	TGTGCCTGTATACCCAGGGGGACTGAAGCTTTCTTT
few	TRBJ1-1	-	TRBV19	CASSIDGRFNTEAFF	TGTGCCAGTAGTATAGACGGGCGATTTAACACTGAAGCTTTCTTT
many	TRBJ2-7	-	TRBV5-1	CASSLGDTRYEQYF	TGCGCCAGCAGCTTGGGGGACACGAGATACGAGCAGTACTTC
-	TRBJ1-1	-	TRBV4-1	CASSQERDTRVEAFF	TGCGCCAGCAGCCAGGAGAGGGACACCCGAGTAGAAGCTTTCTTT
-	TRBJ2-3	TRBD1	TRBV11-2	CASSPGQGNTDTQYF	TGTGCCAGCAGCCCGGGACAGGGGAACACAGATACGCAGTATTTT
-	TRBJ2-7	-	TRBV5-6	CASSSLGRTGEQYF	TGTGCCAGCAGCTCCCTGGGGCGGACTGGGGAGCAGTACTTC
many	TRBJ2-4	-	TRBV7-9	CASSPDYPNIQYF	TGTGCCAGCAGCCCGGACTATCCAAACATTCAGTACTTC
many	TRBJ1-1	-	TRBV27	CASSLHGPNTEAFF	TGTGCCAGCAGCTTACATGGTCCCAACACTGAAGCTTTCTTT
-	TRBJ2-1	TRBD2	TRBV19	CASSIERGRINEQFF	TGTGCCAGTAGTATCGAGCGGGGGAGGATTAATGAGCAGTTCTTC
-	TRBJ2-1	TRBD2	TRBV28	CASSFRTSGRNEQFF	TGTGCCAGCAGCTTTCGGACTAGCGGGAGGAATGAGCAGTTCTTC
few	TRBJ2-1	TRBD2	TRBV19	CASSIRGLDGEQFF	TGTGCCAGTAGTATAAGGGGACTAGACGGTGAGCAGTTCTTC
many	TRBJ1-1	-	TRBV5-4	CASSLGQQYRAFF	TGTGCCAGCAGCTTAGGACAGCAATACCGAGCTTTCTTT
few	TRBJ2-6	TRBD1	TRBV5-6	CASSWGQGGNSGANVLTF	TGTGCCAGCAGCTGGGGACAGGGAGGGAACTCTGGGGCCAACGTCCTGACTTTC
many	TRBJ1-5	-	TRBV28	CASSLGRGSNQPQHF	TGTGCCAGCAGTTTGGGCAGGGGAAGCAATCAGCCCCAGCATTTT